This T cell receptor beta chain was recovered during a study of blood T cell repertoires in COVID-19. Germline V gene lookup returns CDR1 MDHEN and CDR2 SYDVKM. The CDR3 totals 14 residues. V was shortened by 5 bases and J by 9 bases, with 17 bases between the two germline ends. Original handling: By means of reference gene primer amplification, nucleated cell counts were estimated. The assay was immunoSEQ multiplex PCR, and TCRdb's table has in-frame clones only and misses some. The V and J calls and clone size were taken over from that table, and D and trimming were inferred from the DNA. The sample lists fewer than 250,000 clones; about 90% were seen once.

The clonotype comes from a man younger than 40 with acute or convalescent COVID-19. The chain employs TRBV28 and TRBJ1-5, with a possible D match to TRBD1 (6 bases). Input material: peripheral blood. CDR3 in DNA: TGTGCCAGCAGTCTGACAGGCCGAAATAGGCCCCAGCATTTT. Amino acids: CASSLTGRNRPQHF.